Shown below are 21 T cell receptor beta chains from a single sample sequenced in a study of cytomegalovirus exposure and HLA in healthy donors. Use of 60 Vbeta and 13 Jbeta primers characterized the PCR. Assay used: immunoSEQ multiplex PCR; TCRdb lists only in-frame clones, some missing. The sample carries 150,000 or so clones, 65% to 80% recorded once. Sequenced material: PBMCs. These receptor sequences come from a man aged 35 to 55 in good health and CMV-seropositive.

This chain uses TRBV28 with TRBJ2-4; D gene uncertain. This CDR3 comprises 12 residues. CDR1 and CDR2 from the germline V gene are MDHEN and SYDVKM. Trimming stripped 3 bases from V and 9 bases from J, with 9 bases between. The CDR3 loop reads CASSFVSGIQYF. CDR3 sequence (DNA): TGTGCCAGCAGTTTCGTTTCGGGCATTCAGTACTTC.

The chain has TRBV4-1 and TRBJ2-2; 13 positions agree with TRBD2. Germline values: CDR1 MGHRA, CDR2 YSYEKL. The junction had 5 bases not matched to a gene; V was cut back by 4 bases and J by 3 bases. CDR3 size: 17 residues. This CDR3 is CASSPVGLAGDTGELFF. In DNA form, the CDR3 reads TGCGCCAGCAGCCCCGTCGGACTAGCGGGAGACACCGGGGAGCTGTTTTTT.

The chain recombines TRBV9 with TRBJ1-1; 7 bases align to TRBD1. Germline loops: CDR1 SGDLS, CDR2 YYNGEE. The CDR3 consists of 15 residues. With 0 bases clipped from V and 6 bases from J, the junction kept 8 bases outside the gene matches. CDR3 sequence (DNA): TGTGCCAGCAGCGTAGGGATTACAGGGGTCGCTGAAGCTTTCTTT. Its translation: CASSVGITGVAEAFF.

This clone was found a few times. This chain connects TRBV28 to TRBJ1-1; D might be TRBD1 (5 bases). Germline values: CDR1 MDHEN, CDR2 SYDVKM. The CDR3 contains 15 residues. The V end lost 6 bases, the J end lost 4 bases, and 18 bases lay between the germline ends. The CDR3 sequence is CASRPSQGLSTEAFF. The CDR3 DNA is TGTGCCAGCAGGCCATCGCAGGGCCTGAGCACTGAAGCTTTCTTT.

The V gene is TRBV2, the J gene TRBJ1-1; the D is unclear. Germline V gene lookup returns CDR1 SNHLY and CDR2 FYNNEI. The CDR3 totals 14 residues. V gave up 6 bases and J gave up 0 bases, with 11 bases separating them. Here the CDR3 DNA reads TGTGCCAGCAGCCGAGTATTTATGAACACTGAAGCTTTCTTT. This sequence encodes CASSRVFMNTEAFF.

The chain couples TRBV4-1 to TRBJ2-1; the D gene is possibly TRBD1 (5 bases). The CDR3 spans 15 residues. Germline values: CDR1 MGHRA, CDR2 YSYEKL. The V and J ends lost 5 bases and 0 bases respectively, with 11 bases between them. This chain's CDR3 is CASSGARSSYNEQFF. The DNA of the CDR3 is TGCGCCAGCAGCGGGGCGCGGAGCTCCTACAATGAGCAGTTCTTC.

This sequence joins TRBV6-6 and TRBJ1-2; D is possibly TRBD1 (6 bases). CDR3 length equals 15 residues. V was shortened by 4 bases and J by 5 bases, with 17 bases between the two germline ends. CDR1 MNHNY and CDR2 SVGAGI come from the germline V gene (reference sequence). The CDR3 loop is CASSSPKGVGYGYTF. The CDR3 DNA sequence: TGTGCCAGCAGTTCCCCGAAGGGGGTCGGATATGGCTACACCTTC.

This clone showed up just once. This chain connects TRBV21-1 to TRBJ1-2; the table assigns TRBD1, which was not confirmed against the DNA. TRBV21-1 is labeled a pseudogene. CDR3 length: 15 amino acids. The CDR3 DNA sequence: TGTGCCAGCAGCGCTACGACAGGCCCTAACTATGGCTACACCTTC. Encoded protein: CASSATTGPNYGYTF.

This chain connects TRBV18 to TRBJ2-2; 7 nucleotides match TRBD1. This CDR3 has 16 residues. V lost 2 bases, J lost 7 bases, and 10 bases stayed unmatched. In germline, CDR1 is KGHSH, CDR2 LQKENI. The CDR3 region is CASSPGYRGPGGELFF. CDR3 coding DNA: TGTGCCAGCTCACCAGGATACAGGGGACCGGGCGGGGAGCTGTTTTTT.

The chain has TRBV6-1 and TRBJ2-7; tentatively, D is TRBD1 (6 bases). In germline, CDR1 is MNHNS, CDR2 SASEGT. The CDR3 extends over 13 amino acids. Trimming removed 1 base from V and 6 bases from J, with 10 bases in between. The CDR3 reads CASSEVNRAEQYF. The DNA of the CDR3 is TGTGCCAGCAGTGAAGTTAACAGGGCCGAGCAGTACTTC.

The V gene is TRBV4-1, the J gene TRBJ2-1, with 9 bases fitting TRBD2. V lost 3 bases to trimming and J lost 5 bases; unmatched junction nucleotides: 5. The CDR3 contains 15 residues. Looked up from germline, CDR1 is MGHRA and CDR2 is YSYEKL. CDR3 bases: TGCGCCAGCAGCCAGGGGCTAGCGGGAAACAATGAGCAGTTCTTC. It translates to CASSQGLAGNNEQFF.

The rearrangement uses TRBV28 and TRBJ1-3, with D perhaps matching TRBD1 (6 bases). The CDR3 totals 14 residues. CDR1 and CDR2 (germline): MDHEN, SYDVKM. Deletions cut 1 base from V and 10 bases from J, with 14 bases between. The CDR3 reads CASSLSSRGYTIYF. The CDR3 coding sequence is TGTGCCAGCAGTTTATCTAGCAGGGGATATACCATATATTTT.

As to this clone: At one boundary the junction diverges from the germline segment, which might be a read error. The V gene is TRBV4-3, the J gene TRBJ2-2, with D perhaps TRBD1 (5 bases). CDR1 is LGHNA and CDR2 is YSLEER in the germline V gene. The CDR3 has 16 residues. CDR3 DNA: TGCGCCAGCAGCAGGGGAACCCTATCGAACGCCGGGGAGCTGTTTTTT. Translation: CASSRGTLSNAGELFF.

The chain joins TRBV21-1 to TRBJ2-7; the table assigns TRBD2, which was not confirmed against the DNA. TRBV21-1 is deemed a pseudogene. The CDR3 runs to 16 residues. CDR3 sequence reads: CASSNPSGLASHEQYF. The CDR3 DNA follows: TGTGCCAGCAGCAACCCCTCCGGACTAGCGTCCCACGAGCAGTACTTC.

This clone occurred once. CDR3: CASSVGGSSQPQHF. Written as DNA, the CDR3 is TGTGCCAGCAGTGTCGGAGGGTCGAGTCAGCCCCAGCATTTT. The chain recombines TRBV6-1 with TRBJ1-5; no reliable D call. CDR3 size: 14 residues. Germline V gives CDR1 MNHNS, CDR2 SASEGT. The V end was cut by 4 bases, the J end by 6 bases, with 13 bases between.

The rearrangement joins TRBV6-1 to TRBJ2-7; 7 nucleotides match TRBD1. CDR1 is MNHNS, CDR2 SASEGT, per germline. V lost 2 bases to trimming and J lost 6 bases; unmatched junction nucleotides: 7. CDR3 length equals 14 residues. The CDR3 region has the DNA TGTGCCAGCAGTGAATGGCACAGGGGCGGCGAGCAGTACTTC. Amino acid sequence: CASSEWHRGGEQYF.

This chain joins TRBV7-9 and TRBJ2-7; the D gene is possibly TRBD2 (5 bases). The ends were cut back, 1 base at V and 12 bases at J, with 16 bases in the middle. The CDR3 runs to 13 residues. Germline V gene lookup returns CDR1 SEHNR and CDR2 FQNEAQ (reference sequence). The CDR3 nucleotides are TGTGCCAGCAGCTTAGGTTCCCTCGCGGGCCCGTACTTC. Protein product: CASSLGSLAGPYF. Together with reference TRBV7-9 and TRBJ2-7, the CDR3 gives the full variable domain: DTGVSQNPRHKITKRGQNVTFRCDPISEHNRLYWYRQTLGQGPEFLTYFQNEAQLEKSRLLSDRFSAERPKGSFSTLEIQRTEQGDSAMYLCASSLGSLAGPYFGPGTRLTVT.

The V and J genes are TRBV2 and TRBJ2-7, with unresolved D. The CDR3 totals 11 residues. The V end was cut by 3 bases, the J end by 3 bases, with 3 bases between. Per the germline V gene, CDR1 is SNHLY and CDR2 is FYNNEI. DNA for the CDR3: TGTGCCAGCAGTGACATCTACGAGCAGTACTTC. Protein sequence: CASSDIYEQYF.

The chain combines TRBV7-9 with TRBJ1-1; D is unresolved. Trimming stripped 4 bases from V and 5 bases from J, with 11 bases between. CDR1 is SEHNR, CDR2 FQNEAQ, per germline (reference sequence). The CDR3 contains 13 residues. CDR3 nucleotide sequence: TGTGCCAGCAGCTCTACCTGGAGGACTGAAGCTTTCTTT. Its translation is CASSSTWRTEAFF.

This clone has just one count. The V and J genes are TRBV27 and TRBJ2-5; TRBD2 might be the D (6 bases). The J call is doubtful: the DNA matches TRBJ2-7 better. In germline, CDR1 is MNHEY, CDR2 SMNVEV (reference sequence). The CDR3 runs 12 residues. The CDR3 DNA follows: TGTGCCAGCAGACTAGCTCAGGGCGAGCAGTACTTC. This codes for CASRLAQGEQYF.

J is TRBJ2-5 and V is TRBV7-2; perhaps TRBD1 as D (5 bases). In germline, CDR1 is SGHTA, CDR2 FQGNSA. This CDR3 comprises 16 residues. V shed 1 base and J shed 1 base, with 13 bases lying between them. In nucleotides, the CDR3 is TGTGCCAGCAGCTTAGGGTTAGGCGACAGCCAAGAGACCCAGTACTTC. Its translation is CASSLGLGDSQETQYF.